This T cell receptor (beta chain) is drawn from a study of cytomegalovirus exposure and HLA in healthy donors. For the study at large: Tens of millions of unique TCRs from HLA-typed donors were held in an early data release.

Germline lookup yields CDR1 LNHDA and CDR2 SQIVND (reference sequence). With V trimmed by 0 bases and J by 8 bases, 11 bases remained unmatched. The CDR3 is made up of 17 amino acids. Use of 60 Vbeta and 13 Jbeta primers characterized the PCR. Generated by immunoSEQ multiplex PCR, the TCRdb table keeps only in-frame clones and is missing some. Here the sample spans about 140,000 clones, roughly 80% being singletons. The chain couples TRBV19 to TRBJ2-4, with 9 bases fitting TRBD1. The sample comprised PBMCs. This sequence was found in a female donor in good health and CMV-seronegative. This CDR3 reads CASSIEIGTGTGDIQYF. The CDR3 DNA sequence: TGTGCCAGTAGTATAGAAATTGGGACAGGGACCGGAGACATTCAGTACTTC.